A single sample is the source of the 25 T cell receptor beta chains below, sequenced in a study of shared T cell receptors in the human thymus. Measured with immunoSEQ multiplex PCR; TCRdb has only the in-frame clones, and not every one. The sample has about 660,000 clones; roughly 90% are singletons. The data also belong to a second study, concerning human thymus T cells.

Material: thymocytes. The source is a boy in the first two years of life with a congenital heart defect.

This chain connects TRBV11-3 to TRBJ2-3; TRBD2 matches at 10 bases. The CDR3 totals 18 residues. V lost 2 bases to trimming and J lost 3 bases; unmatched junction nucleotides: 11. From germline, CDR1 is SGHNT and CDR2 YENEEA. CDR3 loop: CASSLPLAGALQTDTQYF. The CDR3 nucleotides are TGTGCCAGCAGCTTACCTCTAGCGGGAGCCCTTCAAACAGATACGCAGTATTTT.

The V call is TRBV29-1, the J call TRBJ2-3, with 7 bases fitting TRBD1. The CDR3 is 15 amino acids. V lost 3 bases and J lost 4; bases outside the gene matches: 10. Germline values: CDR1 SQVTM, CDR2 ANQGSEA. The CDR3 bases are TGCAGCGTTGACACCGACAGGGCTAAGGCAGATACGCAGTATTTT. It yields the protein CSVDTDRAKADTQYF.

The chain couples TRBV6-6 to TRBJ2-2; D gene uncertain. V dropped 2 bases and J dropped 5 bases, with 12 bases sitting between them. CDR1 MNHNY and CDR2 SVGAGI come from the germline V gene (reference sequence). The CDR3 has 15 residues. CDR3 protein: CASSYRVVRTGELFF. CDR3 in DNA: TGTGCCAGCAGTTACCGCGTGGTGAGGACCGGGGAGCTGTTTTTT.

The V gene is TRBV29-1, the J gene TRBJ2-7; TRBD1 might be the D (6 bases). The germline CDR1 and CDR2 sequences are SQVTM and ANQGSEA. This CDR3 is built from 12 residues. V lost 8 bases, J lost 6 bases, and 17 bases lay in between. The CDR3 protein is CSQSIWGPEQYF. CDR3 nucleotides: TGCAGCCAGTCCATCTGGGGGCCCGAGCAGTACTTC.

The chain is built from TRBV14 and TRBJ1-3, with D possibly being TRBD1 (6 bases). This CDR3 has 16 residues. Germline assignment: CDR1 SGHDN and CDR2 FVKESK. V lost 5 bases, J lost 0 bases, and 14 bases lay in between. Here the CDR3 reads CASSSQQGISGNTIYF. The DNA of the CDR3 is TGTGCCAGCAGCAGTCAACAGGGAATCTCTGGAAACACCATATATTTT.

The chain recombines TRBV28 with TRBJ2-7; TRBD2 agrees at 7 bases. Germline CDR1 reads MDHEN; CDR2 reads SYDVKM. The CDR3 loop spans 13 amino acids. V was clipped by 3 bases and J by 3 bases; unmatched bases: 2. CDR3 DNA: TGTGCCAGCAGTTTGGGGGGGATCTACGAGCAGTACTTC. As protein: CASSLGGIYEQYF.

The CDR3 DNA reads as TGTGCCAGCAGACCTGCCGGGAGAAGTCGGTACGAGCAGTACTTC. Its translation: CASRPAGRSRYEQYF. The chain has TRBV2 and TRBJ2-7, with a possible D match to TRBD2 (6 bases). The CDR3 extends over 15 amino acids. Trimming removed 6 bases at V and 4 bases at J, with 19 bases between. Germline V CDR1 and CDR2: SNHLY, FYNNEI.

V usage is TRBV27 and J usage is TRBJ1-1, with TRBD1 matching 8 bases. Germline trimming cut 5 bases from V and 6 bases from J; bases unmatched to any gene: 14. The germline gives CDR1 MNHEY, CDR2 SMNVEV (reference sequence). The CDR3 length is 16 residues. The CDR3 nucleotides read TGTGCCAGCAGTCTTTCCGGGACAGGAGTAAAGCCTGAAGCTTTCTTT. It translates to CASSLSGTGVKPEAFF.

The rearrangement uses TRBV7-2 and TRBJ2-7; TRBD2 matches 14 bases. Per germline, CDR1 SGHTA and CDR2 FQGNSA. Trimming took 4 bases from V and 0 from J; bases not matched to a gene: 11. The CDR3 runs to 19 residues. CDR3 DNA: TGTGCCAGCAGCTCGGGACTAGCGGGAGCGCGCAGGAGCTCCTACGAGCAGTACTTC. This translates into CASSSGLAGARRSSYEQYF.

This clone has just one count. The rearrangement links TRBV5-4 to TRBJ2-7; 10 bases align to TRBD1. This CDR3 is built from 15 residues. V was pared by 3 bases and J by 3 bases, with 6 bases of the junction left unmatched. Germline loops: CDR1 SGHNT, CDR2 YYREEE (reference sequence). The CDR3 coding sequence is TGTGCCAGCAGCTACTCAGGACAGGGGGTCTACGAGCAGTACTTC. This sequence encodes CASSYSGQGVYEQYF.

This clone was recorded only once. The rearrangement links TRBV30 to TRBJ1-5, with unresolved D. Per germline, CDR1 GTSNPN and CDR2 SVGIG (reference sequence). Trimming left V 0 bases short and J 6 bases short, with 9 bases between. The CDR3 covers 13 residues. The CDR3 loop is CAWSVLFGQPQHF. CDR3 nucleotides: TGTGCCTGGAGTGTACTGTTTGGTCAGCCCCAGCATTTT.

This clone was recorded only once. The CDR3 DNA reads TGTGCCAGCAGTTCACCGGCATGGGGAGGTGAAGGGAATAGGGGCTACACCTTC. Translated, it gives CASSSPAWGGEGNRGYTF. The chain carries TRBV28 and TRBJ1-2; D remains ambiguous. This CDR3 is 18 amino acids long. Germline CDR1 is MDHEN and CDR2 is SYDVKM. Trimming pared 4 bases from V and 8 bases from J, leaving 29 bases between.

This chain links TRBV4-1 with TRBJ2-1; 16 positions agree with TRBD2. Trimming cost V 4 bases and J 9 bases; bases outside gene matches: 12. Germline V CDR1 and CDR2: MGHRA, YSYEKL. This CDR3 comprises 18 residues. The CDR3 DNA reads as TGCGCCAGCAGCCCATACTCCGGGACTAGCGGGAGGGCCGGTGAGCAGTTCTTC. It translates to CASSPYSGTSGRAGEQFF.

The V call is TRBV7-2, the J call TRBJ2-7, with a possible D match to TRBD2 (6 bases). V was shortened by 5 bases and J by 2 bases, with 13 bases between the two germline ends. Germline values: CDR1 SGHTA, CDR2 FQGNSA. CDR3 length equals 14 residues. The CDR3: CASSPPGSPYEQYF. CDR3 sequence (DNA): TGTGCCAGCAGCCCCCCCGGGAGTCCCTACGAGCAGTACTTC. The complete variable domain, with remaining parts taken from reference TRBV7-2 and TRBJ2-7, reads GAGVSQSPSNKVTEKGKDVELRCDPISGHTALYWYRQSLGQGLEFLIYFQGNSAPDKSGLPSDRFSAERTGGSVSTLTIQRTQQEDSAVYLCASSPPGSPYEQYFGPGTRLTVT.

This chain links TRBV10-2 with TRBJ2-3; 8 nucleotides agree with TRBD2. The CDR3 has 14 amino acids. Per the germline V gene, CDR1 is WSHSY and CDR2 is SAAADI. With V trimmed by 7 bases and J by 5 bases, 8 bases remained unmatched. CDR3 region: CASIDWLAGDTQYF. The CDR3 DNA sequence: TGCGCCAGCATCGATTGGCTAGCGGGAGATACGCAGTATTTT.

The rearrangement joins TRBV5-4 to TRBJ2-5; TRBD2 matches at 8 bases. The CDR3 has 17 amino acids. Germline CDR1 reads SGHNT; CDR2 reads YYREEE (reference sequence). The V gene end was trimmed by 2 bases and the J gene end by 4 bases; junction bases not matched to a gene: 13. CDR3 sequence (DNA): TGTGCCAGCAGCTTCCAGGTCGCGAGCGGGAGTGGAGAGACCCAGTACTTC. Its protein is CASSFQVASGSGETQYF.

V and J are TRBV10-3 and TRBJ2-7; 7 positions agree with TRBD2. The junction had 12 bases not matched to a gene; V was cut back by 7 bases and J by 0 bases. There are 16 residues in the CDR3. The germline V gene encodes CDR1 ENHRY and CDR2 SYGVKD. This chain's CDR3 is CAITPPSCGSSYEQYF. The CDR3 DNA is TGTGCCATCACTCCCCCTTCGTGCGGGAGCTCCTACGAGCAGTACTTC.

The chain joins TRBV5-7 to TRBJ2-2; 14 positions agree with TRBD2. TRBV5-7 is an ORF, with its function uncertain. V lost 4 bases, J lost 1 base, and 9 bases stayed unmatched. This CDR3 is built from 19 residues. The CDR3 DNA reads as TGTGCCAGCAGCCACGGACTAGCGGGAGGATTTTTGAACACCGGGGAGCTGTTTTTT. Translation: CASSHGLAGGFLNTGELFF.

Only a few counts were recorded for this clone. This chain uses TRBV4-3 with TRBJ1-3; D is possibly TRBD1 (5 bases). The CDR3 extends over 16 amino acids. Between the trimmed V and J ends, which lost 3 bases and 7 bases, there was a span of 19 bases. The V gene's germline CDR1 is LGHNA and CDR2 YSLEER. The CDR3 loop reads CASSHYPGRGGNTIYF. For the CDR3, the DNA is TGCGCCAGCAGCCACTACCCCGGGAGGGGCGGGAACACCATATATTTT.

This sequence joins TRBV19 and TRBJ1-5, with 8 positions matching TRBD1. Per the germline V gene, CDR1 is LNHDA and CDR2 is SQIVND (reference sequence). V was pared by 4 bases and J by 6 bases, with 5 bases of the junction left unmatched. This CDR3 region has 14 residues. CDR3 bases: TGTGCCAGTAGTACACGGACAGGGCCTCAGCCCCAGCATTTT. Translating gives CASSTRTGPQPQHF.

The gene calls are TRBV6-1 and TRBJ1-2; D ambiguous. The CDR3 is 17 amino acids. Germline-derived CDR1 and CDR2 are MNHNS and SASEGT. The germline V and J ends were trimmed by 2 bases and 4 bases, with 20 bases remaining between them. The CDR3 reads CASSEWTVRRNGYGYTF. The CDR3 DNA reads as TGTGCCAGCAGTGAATGGACGGTGAGGAGGAATGGCTATGGCTACACCTTC.

The chain has TRBV11-3 and TRBJ2-5, with TRBD2 as a possible D gene (5 bases). The CDR3 has 16 residues. Trimming took 0 bases from V and 3 from J, leaving 14 bases between them. Germline V gives CDR1 SGHNT, CDR2 YENEEA. For the CDR3, the DNA is TGTGCCAGCAGCTTAGACCTGAGGAGGCAGGAAGAGACCCAGTACTTC. It specifies CASSLDLRRQEETQYF.

This clone was seen only once. The J gene is TRBJ1-2, the V gene TRBV4-1, with 7 bases fitting TRBD1. CDR1 is MGHRA and CDR2 is YSYEKL in the germline V gene. The junction had 12 bases not matched to a gene; V was cut back by 0 bases and J by 8 bases. The CDR3 is 16 amino acids. The CDR3 region is CASSQDRTGRRHGYTF. DNA of the CDR3: TGCGCCAGCAGCCAAGACAGGACAGGTAGGCGGCACGGCTACACCTTC.

V usage is TRBV28 and J usage is TRBJ2-1; D perhaps matches TRBD1 (6 bases). This CDR3 is built from 16 residues. Germline CDR1 and CDR2: MDHEN and SYDVKM. Trimming removed 3 bases from V and 2 bases from J, with 14 bases in between. The DNA for the CDR3 is TGTGCCAGCAGTTTCTGCCGCCAGGGGACCTACAATGAGCAGTTCTTC. Encoded protein: CASSFCRQGTYNEQFF.

This sequence joins TRBV4-3 and TRBJ2-1; 10 bases line up with TRBD2. This CDR3 is 15 amino acids long. The J segment lost 0 bases and the V segment lost 6 bases, leaving 2 bases of the junction unmatched. Germline V lookup: CDR1 LGHNA, CDR2 YSLEER. CDR3 sequence: CASSPSGSSYNEQFF. As DNA, the CDR3 is TGCGCCAGCAGTCCTAGCGGGAGCTCCTACAATGAGCAGTTCTTC.